This TCR beta chain originates from a study of shared clonotypes between healthy human individuals. Points from the study as a whole: How much donors shared clonotypes was expected to be affected by sequencing depth.

From germline, CDR1 is MDHEN and CDR2 SYDVKM. V was pared by 1 base and J by 1 base, with 1 base between. This CDR3 comprises 12 residues. Unsorted PBMC replicate PCRs drew on roughly 300 ng DNA, representing some 32,000 T cell genomes. Measured with immunoSEQ multiplex PCR; TCRdb has only the in-frame clones, and not every one. The sample has about half a million clones, more than 65% seen once. Donors, healthy HIV-negative adults, lacked recent acute infections or vaccinations. As concerns this clone: Its antigen is unidentified.

The V gene is TRBV28, the J gene TRBJ2-5; D ambiguous. Sequencing was carried out using PBMCs. The sequence was obtained from a woman in her forties in good health. Some clones in this sample may be carry-over from other donors' samples. As DNA, the CDR3 is TGTGCCAGCAGTTTATTCCAAGAGACCCAGTACTTC. Translation: CASSLFQETQYF.